The clone carrying this T cell receptor (beta chain) was recorded only once. Its antigen is unidentified. This sample stems from a study of blood T cells in healthy people across ages. Study details: About one barcoded TCR beta cDNA was captured per two T cells.

Germline V CDR1 and CDR2: ENHRY, SYGVKD. This CDR3 has 14 amino acids. With V trimmed by 10 bases and J by 4 bases, 7 bases remained unmatched. Then a second PCR, running roughly 7 to 11 cycles, was carried out with a sample-barcoded 5' primer and a J-beta primer mix. Every cDNA was tagged by a template-switch adaptor with 12 random nucleotides. A single record per CDR3 protein comes from TCRdb applying MiXCR to the 5' RACE reads. The table includes fewer than 750,000 distinct CDR3 sequences, 40% to 65% detected once. Points from the study as a whole: Across the age range, TCR beta diversity per million T cells fell in a roughly linear way. Diversity figures based on one million T cells were deemed too low.

This clonotype was obtained from a woman aged 80 or over in good health. The rearrangement joins TRBV10-3 to TRBJ2-2; TRBD1 agrees at 9 bases. Sequencing was carried out using blood. The CDR3 region is CATWRQGGTGELFF. The CDR3 coding sequence is TGTGCCACTTGGAGACAGGGGGGCACCGGGGAGCTGTTTTTT.